This is a list of T cell receptor beta chains from one sample in a study of PD-1 blockade in classical Hodgkin lymphoma. Using immunoSEQ multiplex PCR, the repertoire was profiled, and TCRdb retains in-frame clones only, with some absent. Altogether about 30,000 clones are present, 71% being singletons, with the ten largest covering around 3.3%. Sequences were derived from peripheral blood mononuclear cells (PBMCs), sampled before the second cycle of nivolumab. The receptors derive from a human donor with classical Hodgkin lymphoma. Each CDR3 is given with its conserved first and last residue. A D gene is named only where the DNA matches it firmly. Only part of the rows carry a size: once, few, many, or a class if the clone is expanded.

v_gene: TRBV2
len: 12
d_gene: .
abundance: .
j_gene: TRBJ2-1
CDR3aa: CASSDVGNEQFF
CDR3nt: TGTGCCAGCAGTGATGTTGGGAATGAGCAGTTCTTC

v_gene: TRBV25-1
len: 15
d_gene: .
abundance: .
j_gene: TRBJ1-5
CDR3aa: CASAKNKGESQPQHF
CDR3nt: TGTGCCAGCGCCAAAAATAAGGGGGAAAGTCAGCCCCAGCATTTT

v_gene: TRBV21-1
len: 20
d_gene: .
abundance: .
j_gene: TRBJ2-3
CDR3aa: CASSKGRRLAGGPSTDTQYF
CDR3nt: TGTGCCAGCAGCAAGGGGCGTCGTCTAGCGGGGGGGCCGAGCACAGATACGCAGTATTTT

v_gene: TRBV18
len: 14
d_gene: .
abundance: .
j_gene: TRBJ1-5
CDR3aa: CASSQTGENQPQHF
CDR3nt: TGTGCCAGCTCACAGACAGGAGAGAATCAGCCCCAGCATTTT

v_gene: TRBV11-3
len: 13
d_gene: .
abundance: .
j_gene: TRBJ2-3
CDR3aa: CASSFYPVDTQYF
CDR3nt: TGTGCCAGCAGCTTTTATCCAGTCGATACGCAGTATTTT

v_gene: TRBV25-1
len: 12
d_gene: .
abundance: .
j_gene: TRBJ2-3
CDR3aa: CASSEYSHTQYF
CDR3nt: TGTGCCAGCAGTGAATATAGCCATACGCAGTATTTT

v_gene: TRBV6-6
len: 15
d_gene: TRBD1
abundance: .
j_gene: TRBJ2-3
CDR3aa: CASTPATGYRDTQYF
CDR3nt: TGTGCCAGCACCCCGGCGACAGGGTATAGAGATACGCAGTATTTT

v_gene: TRBV4-1
len: 16
d_gene: TRBD1
abundance: few
j_gene: TRBJ1-2
CDR3aa: CASSQVQGGRSYGYTF
CDR3nt: TGCGCCAGCAGCCAGGTTCAGGGGGGGAGAAGCTATGGCTACACCTTC

v_gene: TRBV27
len: 15
d_gene: TRBD1
abundance: .
j_gene: TRBJ2-7
CDR3aa: CASSSPGQDSYEQYF
CDR3nt: TGTGCCAGCAGTTCTCCGGGACAGGATTCCTACGAGCAGTACTTC

v_gene: TRBV6-5
len: 14
d_gene: .
abundance: .
j_gene: TRBJ1-2
CDR3aa: CASSEGWGSRGYTF
CDR3nt: TGTGCCAGCAGTGAAGGGTGGGGGTCCCGTGGCTACACCTTC

v_gene: TRBV20-1
len: 11
d_gene: .
abundance: .
j_gene: TRBJ1-2
CDR3aa: CSADGREGYTF
CDR3nt: TGCAGTGCCGATGGACGCGAGGGCTACACCTTC

v_gene: TRBV7-8
len: 15
d_gene: .
abundance: .
j_gene: TRBJ1-4
CDR3aa: CASSSGGHPIEKLFF
CDR3nt: TGTGCCAGCAGCTCGGGGGGGCACCCCATCGAAAAACTGTTTTTT

v_gene: TRBV7-8
len: 16
d_gene: TRBD1
abundance: few
j_gene: TRBJ2-4
CDR3aa: CASSGRDSLAKNIQYF
CDR3nt: TGTGCCAGCAGCGGCCGGGACAGCCTAGCCAAAAACATTCAGTACTTC

v_gene: TRBV7-9
len: 13
d_gene: .
abundance: once
j_gene: TRBJ2-2
CDR3aa: CASSLSATGELFF
CDR3nt: TGTGCCAGCAGCTTGTCGGCTACCGGGGAGCTGTTTTTT

v_gene: TRBV10-3
len: 13
d_gene: .
abundance: .
j_gene: TRBJ2-7
CDR3aa: CAIQQPTAYEQYF
CDR3nt: TGTGCCATCCAACAGCCGACCGCCTACGAGCAGTACTTC

v_gene: TRBV19
len: 14
d_gene: .
abundance: .
j_gene: TRBJ2-7
CDR3aa: CASSMNQFPYEQYF
CDR3nt: TGTGCCAGTAGTATGAATCAGTTCCCCTACGAGCAGTACTTC

v_gene: TRBV28
len: 15
d_gene: TRBD1
abundance: .
j_gene: TRBJ2-4
CDR3aa: CASSFPRQGANIQYF
CDR3nt: TGTGCCAGCAGTTTTCCGAGACAGGGGGCTAACATTCAGTACTTC

v_gene: TRBV7-2
len: 15
d_gene: TRBD2
abundance: .
j_gene: TRBJ2-7
CDR3aa: CASSNVAGGIYEQYF
CDR3nt: TGTGCCAGCAGCAATGTAGCGGGGGGGATCTACGAGCAGTACTTC

v_gene: TRBV5-1
len: 16
d_gene: TRBD1
abundance: .
j_gene: TRBJ1-1
CDR3aa: CASSIEGQGARTEAFF
CDR3nt: TGCGCCAGCAGCATAGAGGGACAGGGGGCGAGAACTGAAGCTTTCTTT

v_gene: TRBV2
len: 16
d_gene: .
abundance: once
j_gene: TRBJ2-7
CDR3aa: CASSEERGYTNYEQYF
CDR3nt: TGTGCCAGCAGTGAAGAGAGGGGGTATACGAACTACGAGCAGTACTTC

v_gene: TRBV29-1
len: 14
d_gene: .
abundance: .
j_gene: TRBJ1-1
CDR3aa: CSVAVGQRNTEAFF
CDR3nt: TGCAGCGTTGCAGTTGGGCAGAGGAACACTGAAGCTTTCTTT

v_gene: TRBV4-1
len: 16
d_gene: .
abundance: .
j_gene: TRBJ1-5
CDR3aa: CASSQDMGGTGQPQHF
CDR3nt: TGCGCCAGCAGCCAAGATATGGGGGGGACGGGTCAGCCCCAGCATTTT

v_gene: TRBV2
len: 15
d_gene: .
abundance: .
j_gene: TRBJ2-7
CDR3aa: CASSQNGGTNYEQYF
CDR3nt: TGTGCCAGCAGCCAGAACGGGGGAACCAACTACGAGCAGTACTTC

v_gene: TRBV4-3
len: 14
d_gene: .
abundance: .
j_gene: TRBJ1-1
CDR3aa: CASSQDRMNTEAFF
CDR3nt: TGCGCCAGCAGCCAAGATAGGATGAACACTGAAGCTTTCTTT

v_gene: TRBV6-1
len: 17
d_gene: TRBD1
abundance: .
j_gene: TRBJ1-5
CDR3aa: CASSDEEGTAENQPQHF
CDR3nt: TGTGCCAGCAGTGACGAGGAGGGGACAGCAGAGAATCAGCCCCAGCATTTT

v_gene: TRBV11-3
len: 17
d_gene: TRBD1
abundance: .
j_gene: TRBJ2-2
CDR3aa: CASSLARQGGNTGELFF
CDR3nt: TGTGCCAGCAGCTTAGCCCGACAGGGGGGGAACACCGGGGAGCTGTTTTTT

v_gene: TRBV7-9
len: 15
d_gene: TRBD1
abundance: .
j_gene: TRBJ2-1
CDR3aa: CASSSGQESYNEQFF
CDR3nt: TGTGCCAGCAGCTCAGGACAGGAGAGCTACAATGAGCAGTTCTTC

v_gene: TRBV6-6
len: 15
d_gene: .
abundance: .
j_gene: TRBJ1-6
CDR3aa: CASSSNGRIGSPLHF
CDR3nt: TGTGCCAGCAGTTCAAATGGGCGCATTGGTTCACCCCTCCACTTT

v_gene: TRBV15
len: 13
d_gene: .
abundance: once
j_gene: TRBJ2-5
CDR3aa: CATRSGGQETQYF
CDR3nt: TGTGCCACCAGGTCGGGCGGGCAAGAGACCCAGTACTTC

v_gene: TRBV6-1
len: 12
d_gene: .
abundance: .
j_gene: TRBJ2-1
CDR3aa: CASSVLGKGQFF
CDR3nt: TGTGCCAGCAGTGTTCTAGGGAAAGGGCAGTTCTTC

v_gene: TRBV29-1
len: 14
d_gene: TRBD1
abundance: .
j_gene: TRBJ1-1
CDR3aa: CSVAGGMRNTEAFF
CDR3nt: TGCAGCGTTGCAGGGGGCATGAGGAACACTGAAGCTTTCTTT

v_gene: TRBV27
len: 12
d_gene: TRBD1
abundance: .
j_gene: TRBJ2-7
CDR3aa: CASSPDRVEQYF
CDR3nt: TGTGCCAGCAGCCCCGACAGGGTCGAGCAGTACTTC